One sample yielded the 3 T cell receptor beta chains listed below, sequenced in a study of blood T cell repertoires in COVID-19. This table comes from immunoSEQ multiplex PCR, and its TCRdb copy is limited to in-frame clones, with some not included. In the table there are fewer than 250,000 clones, around 83% of which are singletons. The sequenced sample was peripheral blood. The receptors shown here come from a man in his forties with acute or convalescent COVID-19.

V usage is TRBV30 and J usage is TRBJ2-5, with 7 positions matching TRBD1. Germline assignment: CDR1 GTSNPN and CDR2 SVGIG (reference sequence). The CDR3 spans 13 residues. Unmatched junction bases numbered 8, after V lost 6 bases and J lost 4 bases. The CDR3 region has the DNA TGTGCCTGCCCCTTACAGGGGAGAGAGACCCAGTACTTC. This translates into CACPLQGRETQYF.

The chain employs TRBV6-2 or TRBV6-3 and TRBJ2-5, with 11 positions matching TRBD2. Germline CDR1 MNHEY, CDR2 SVGEGT. V shed 5 bases, J shed 5 bases, and the junction held 4 bases outside the gene matches. The CDR3 sequence is 14 residues long. The CDR3 spells CASSVAGGLETQYF. The DNA of the CDR3 is TGTGCCAGCAGTGTAGCGGGGGGGCTTGAGACCCAGTACTTC.

The sample holds one count of this clone. The rearrangement links TRBV4-2 to TRBJ2-7; 7 bases fit TRBD2. J gave up 6 bases and V 4 bases, and 0 bases lay outside the gene matches. The CDR3 totals 11 residues. Germline values: CDR1 LGHNA, CDR2 YNFKEQ. The CDR3: CASSRGGEQYF. For the CDR3, the DNA is TGTGCCAGCAGCCGCGGGGGCGAGCAGTACTTC.